Each of the 25 T cell receptor beta chains below was sequenced from the same sample in a study of vaccination effects on CD4 cells after COVID-19 (dated by TCRdb to about 2022). After less than 13 days of culture, CD4+ T cells were isolated with the EasySep CD4+ T cell isolation kit. Participants received two doses of either the BNT162b2 or the mRNA-1273 mRNA SARS-CoV-2 vaccine. Their recognized antigens are unknown. The method was the immunoSEQ multiplex PCR assay. TCRdb holds this immuneACCESS table with in-frame rearrangements only. Some clones are missing; in checked studies, unresolved V genes explain under half, and the rest has no known cause. The sample table holds 60,000 to 80,000 clones, of which over 70% were seen once. Jointly, the top ten make up about 2% of the sample. This material consisted of CD4+ T cells from PBMCs cultured without peptide, taken after COVID-19 vaccination. Source of these receptors: a human donor who received a COVID-19 vaccine.

The rearrangement joins TRBV4-1 to TRBJ2-3, with 8 bases identical to TRBD2. Germline lookup yields CDR1 MGHRA and CDR2 YSYEKL. This CDR3 region has 15 residues. Trimming cost V 8 bases and J 5 bases; bases outside gene matches: 12. The CDR3 DNA sequence: TGCGCCAGCTCCCGGCGGGGGGCTGCGGAAGATACGCAGTATTTT. Its translation is CASSRRGAAEDTQYF.

This clone came up a few times. This rearrangement joins TRBV15 to TRBJ2-2, with D possibly being TRBD1 or TRBD2 (6 bases each). CDR3 size: 15 residues. Germline CDR1 and CDR2: LNHNV and YYDKDF (reference sequence). V lost 4 bases and J lost 4, with 13 bases in between. The CDR3 region is CATSTRGGSTGELFF. The CDR3 DNA is TGTGCCACCAGCACCAGAGGGGGGAGCACCGGGGAGCTGTTTTTT.

This chain joins TRBV4-1 and TRBJ1-1, with a tentative D call TRBD1 (5 bases). With 2 bases removed from V and 5 bases from J, the gap between germline ends came to 12 bases. Germline-derived CDR1 and CDR2 are MGHRA and YSYEKL. CDR3 length: 14 residues. The CDR3 DNA reads as TGCGCCAGCAGCCAACTCAGGGATATGACTGAAGCTTTCTTT. Its protein is CASSQLRDMTEAFF.

The V call is TRBV2, the J call TRBJ2-5; D gene uncertain. This CDR3 is built from 13 residues. V lost 4 bases, J lost 1 base, and 7 bases lay in between. CDR1 is SNHLY, CDR2 FYNNEI, per germline. CDR3 amino acids: CASSVIAQETQYF. The DNA of the CDR3 is TGTGCCAGCAGTGTTATCGCCCAAGAGACCCAGTACTTC.

This sequence joins TRBV19 and TRBJ1-2; D unresolved. The length of the CDR3 is 13 residues. Germline CDR1 reads LNHDA; CDR2 reads SQIVND (reference sequence). Trimming cost V 5 bases and J 4 bases, with 11 bases left between them. CDR3 DNA: TGTGCCAGTAGTGTCCGGCCGGGCTATGGCTACACCTTC. It yields the protein CASSVRPGYGYTF.

This chain links TRBV3-1 (or the pseudogene TRBV3-2) with TRBJ1-2; unclear D gene. Trimming shortened V by 1 base and J by 6 bases, and 6 bases separated the two germline ends. CDR3 size: 12 residues. CDR1 is LGHDT, CDR2 YNNKEL, per germline (reference sequence). For the CDR3, the DNA is TGTGCCAGCAGCCAAGTAGCGGATGGCTACACCTTC. Protein product: CASSQVADGYTF.

This clone was observed once. This rearrangement joins TRBV9 to TRBJ2-5, with TRBD1 matching 7 bases. V lost 3 bases to trimming and J lost 1 base; unmatched junction nucleotides: 9. Germline lookup yields CDR1 SGDLS and CDR2 YYNGEE. The CDR3 length is 16 residues. The CDR3 loop reads CASSGSARGPQETQYF. CDR3 DNA: TGTGCCAGCAGCGGTTCGGCTAGGGGGCCCCAAGAGACCCAGTACTTC.

The count of this clone is one. V usage is TRBV7-2 and J usage is TRBJ2-2, with 10 bases fitting TRBD2. The V gene end was trimmed by 3 bases and the J gene end by 6 bases; junction bases not matched to a gene: 4. This CDR3 comprises 15 residues. Per germline, CDR1 SGHTA and CDR2 FQGNSA. The CDR3 nucleotides are TGTGCCAGCAGCTTGATGAGCGGGGGGGCCGGGGAGCTGTTTTTT. Translated, it gives CASSLMSGGAGELFF.

J is TRBJ1-1 and V is TRBV7-2; D call uncertain. The CDR3 runs 13 residues. The V end was cut by 3 bases, the J end by 4 bases, with 9 bases between. Germline CDR1 reads SGHTA; CDR2 reads FQGNSA. CDR3 sequence: CASSLMGSTEAFF. The CDR3 DNA is TGTGCCAGCAGCTTGATGGGGAGCACTGAAGCTTTCTTT.

The rearrangement uses TRBV28 and TRBJ2-1; 7 bases align to TRBD2. The length of the CDR3 is 14 residues. The V gene's germline CDR1 is MDHEN and CDR2 SYDVKM. With V trimmed by 11 bases and J by 5 bases, 12 bases remained unmatched. In DNA form, the CDR3 reads TGTGCCTCAGAGGCGGGGGAGGAAGACAATGAGCAGTTCTTC. Its translation: CASEAGEEDNEQFF.

V and J are TRBV6-1 and TRBJ2-7; weak D call: TRBD1 (6 bases). The CDR3 has 15 amino acids. Trimming removed 1 base from V and 1 base from J, with 11 bases in between. From germline, CDR1 is MNHNS and CDR2 SASEGT. The CDR3 region is CASSEGTEISYEQYV. DNA for the CDR3: TGTGCCAGCAGTGAAGGGACAGAAATATCCTACGAGCAGTACGTC.

This clone was recorded a few times. Sequence at one end of the junction differs from germline and may be a read error. The V and J genes are TRBV10-1 and TRBJ2-2; D might be TRBD1 or TRBD2, each matching 6 bases. The germline V gene has CDR1 WNHNN and CDR2 SYGVQD (reference sequence). The CDR3 loop spans 16 amino acids. The DNA of the CDR3 is TGCGCCAGCAGCGAGTTCCGGGGGCCGAACACCGGGGAGCTGTTTTTT. This translates into CASSEFRGPNTGELFF.

The V gene is TRBV12-3 or TRBV12-4, the J gene TRBJ1-2, with D possibly matching TRBD1 (5 bases). This CDR3 has 13 amino acids. The V end was cut by 7 bases, the J end by 2 bases, with 11 bases between. The CDR3 coding sequence is TGTGCCAGCACGGACACGCGGAACTATGGCTACACCTTC. This codes for CASTDTRNYGYTF.

The chain is built from TRBV15 and TRBJ1-1, with TRBD1 matching 8 bases. CDR1 and CDR2 from the germline V gene are LNHNV and YYDKDF (reference sequence). With V trimmed by 0 bases and J by 4 bases, 4 bases remained unmatched. The CDR3 runs 15 residues. The CDR3 region has the DNA TGTGCCACCAGCAGAGATGGACAGGGTGGCACTGAAGCTTTCTTT. Its translation: CATSRDGQGGTEAFF.

This chain joins TRBV6-5 and TRBJ1-1; D is unclear. Trimming left V 8 bases short and J 5 bases short, with 12 bases between. This CDR3 spans 12 amino acids. The germline gives CDR1 MNHEY, CDR2 SVGAGI. This CDR3 reads CASGIPGTEAFF. The CDR3 DNA reads TGTGCCAGCGGGATCCCGGGGACTGAAGCTTTCTTT.

This sequence joins TRBV18 and TRBJ2-5, with D possibly matching TRBD2 (6 bases). Germline CDR1 and CDR2: KGHSH and LQKENI. CDR3 length: 13 residues. V lost 1 base and J lost 5, with 8 bases in between. CDR3 region: CASSPQGGETQYF. The CDR3 DNA reads as TGTGCCAGCTCACCACAAGGAGGGGAGACCCAGTACTTC. Looking up the rest from reference TRBV18 and TRBJ2-5 gives the full variable domain: NAGVMQNPRHLVRRRGQEARLRCSPMKGHSHVYWYRQLPEEGLKFMVYLQKENIIDESGMPKERFSAEFPKEGPSILRIQQVVRGDSAAYFCASSPQGGETQYFGPGTRLLVL.

The genes are TRBV19 and TRBJ1-5; 7 positions match TRBD1. The germline V gene has CDR1 LNHDA and CDR2 SQIVND (reference sequence). With V trimmed by 4 bases and J by 5 bases, 8 bases remained unmatched. The CDR3 has 15 residues. The CDR3 DNA reads as TGTGCCAGTAGTACGCGACAGGGAAGAGATCAGCCCCAGCATTTT. Translating it yields CASSTRQGRDQPQHF.

The chain links TRBV19 to TRBJ2-3, with D uncertain. V lost 1 base to trimming and J lost 2 bases, with 7 bases between them. The CDR3 covers 14 residues. CDR1 and CDR2 (germline): LNHDA, SQIVND (reference sequence). As DNA, the CDR3 is TGTGCCAGTAGTATAGGAGGCTACACAGATACGCAGTATTTT. This codes for CASSIGGYTDTQYF.

The CDR3 DNA reads as TGTGCCAGTTCCTGGGGCACAGATACGCAGTATTTT. This encodes CASSWGTDTQYF. The chain joins TRBV19 to TRBJ2-3; no reliable D call. The CDR3 has 12 residues. V was trimmed by 8 bases and J by 1 base, leaving 7 bases between them. The V gene's germline CDR1 is LNHDA and CDR2 SQIVND (reference sequence).

This clone was observed a single time. The V call is TRBV6-5, the J call TRBJ2-7, with no clear D. Per germline, CDR1 MNHEY and CDR2 SVGAGI. V shed 9 bases and J shed 0 bases, with 15 bases lying between them. The CDR3 is made up of 14 amino acids. The CDR3 reads CASTTLKGSYEQYV. The CDR3 DNA follows: TGTGCCAGTACTACTCTCAAGGGCTCCTACGAGCAGTACGTC.

The genes are TRBV3-1 (or the pseudogene TRBV3-2) and TRBJ1-1; D not resolved. Trimming cost V 6 bases and J 0 bases, with 14 bases left between them. This CDR3 comprises 15 residues. The germline V gene encodes CDR1 LGHDT and CDR2 YNNKEL (reference sequence). This CDR3 reads CASRHEAAMNTEAFF. CDR3 in DNA: TGTGCCAGCAGGCATGAGGCAGCAATGAACACTGAAGCTTTCTTT.

J is TRBJ2-3 and V is TRBV7-2, with D possibly being TRBD2 (6 bases). The CDR3 length is 15 residues. The germline V and J ends were trimmed by 1 base and 2 bases, with 10 bases remaining between them. Germline CDR1 is SGHTA and CDR2 is FQGNSA. Here the CDR3 DNA reads TGTGCCAGCAGCTTAGGCGGGGAGAACACAGATACGCAGTATTTT. Translation: CASSLGGENTDTQYF.

The rearrangement uses TRBV12-5 and TRBJ2-1; D might be TRBD2 (5 bases). Between the trimmed V and J ends, which lost 0 bases and 0 bases, there was a span of 15 bases. Germline V gene lookup returns CDR1 LGHNT and CDR2 FRNRAP. CDR3 length equals 18 residues. As DNA, the CDR3 is TGTGCTAGTGGTTTGGTAAAGGACGGGAAGAGCTCCTACAATGAGCAGTTCTTC. This codes for CASGLVKDGKSSYNEQFF.

This chain connects TRBV7-3 to TRBJ2-1; 14 nucleotides line up with TRBD2. Germline V gene sequence: CDR1 SGHTA, CDR2 FQGTGA. The CDR3 totals 16 residues. J lost 6 bases, V lost 4 bases, and 5 bases had no gene match. DNA for the CDR3: TGTGCCAGCAGCTCCGTGACTAGCGGGGGGGCCAATGAGCAGTTCTTC. This translates into CASSSVTSGGANEQFF.

The chain employs TRBV12-5 and TRBJ1-6, with 8 bases identical to TRBD1. Germline V gene lookup returns CDR1 LGHNT and CDR2 FRNRAP. J lost 9 bases, V lost 4 bases, and 5 bases had no gene match. This CDR3 region has 14 residues. The CDR3 reads CASGSGQGTSPLHF. CDR3 coding DNA: TGTGCTAGTGGTTCCGGACAGGGAACTTCACCCCTCCACTTT.